These T cell receptor beta chains were read from a single sample in a study of blood T cell repertoires in COVID-19. The method was immunoSEQ multiplex PCR; TCRdb's version includes in-frame clones alone and lacks a portion of them. The sample has 100,000 to 150,000 clones, 84% seen once. The sequenced material came from peripheral blood. The origin of the receptors is a man between 60 and 75 years old with acute or convalescent COVID-19. CDR3s include the opening cysteine and the closing phenylalanine or tryptophan. Fields, in order: V gene, clone size, J gene, D gene, CDR3 protein, CDR3 DNA. D genes are given only for firm matches. Rows may omit the clone size; those that give it use once, few, many or a size class.

TRBV30	NA	TRBJ1-2	TRBD1	CACVGGQGHPGYTF	TGTGCCTGTGTGGGCGGACAGGGGCATCCTGGCTACACCTTC
TRBV20-1	NA	TRBJ1-1	NA	CSALNTEAFF	TGCAGTGCCTTGAACACTGAAGCTTTCTTT
TRBV3-1/TRBV3-2	NA	TRBJ2-5	TRBD1	CASSQESGGQRTQYF	TGTGCCAGCAGCCAAGAGTCAGGGGGCCAGAGGACCCAGTACTTC
TRBV19	few	TRBJ2-2	NA	CASSTRGQKDGELFF	TGTGCCAGTAGTACACGTGGACAGAAGGATGGGGAGCTGTTTTTT
TRBV5-1	NA	TRBJ2-2	NA	CASSARDTGELFF	TGCGCCAGCAGCGCCAGGGATACCGGGGAGCTGTTTTTT
TRBV5-4	NA	TRBJ2-5	NA	CASSNPGYTETQYF	TGTGCCAGCAGCAACCCGGGGTACACGGAGACCCAGTACTTC
TRBV5-1	few	TRBJ1-6	NA	CASSLEGPSSYNSPLHF	TGCGCCAGCAGCTTGGAGGGGCCGAGCTCCTATAATTCACCCCTCCACTTT
TRBV3-1/TRBV3-2	NA	TRBJ2-7	TRBD1	CASSQGWGQIYEQYF	TGTGCCAGCAGCCAGGGGTGGGGACAGATCTACGAGCAGTACTTC
TRBV6-2/TRBV6-3	NA	TRBJ2-3	NA	CASSTASYTDTQYF	TGTGCCAGCAGTACCGCTAGCTACACAGATACGCAGTATTTT
TRBV5-1	NA	TRBJ1-4	TRBD1	CASMRTGSFGTNEKLFF	TGCGCCAGCATGCGGACAGGGTCGTTTGGAACTAATGAAAAACTGTTTTTT
TRBV10-3	NA	TRBJ1-2	TRBD1	CAISAPGQGNLLSLGGYTF	TGTGCCATCAGTGCTCCGGGACAGGGAAACTTGTTGTCATTGGGTGGCTACACCTTC
TRBV24-1	NA	TRBJ1-4	NA	CATSDPTARSEKLFF	TGTGCCACCAGTGACCCGACCGCCCGGAGCGAAAAACTGTTTTTT
TRBV6-8	NA	TRBJ2-7	TRBD2	CASSSRLSGPSYEQYF	TGTGCCAGCAGTTCCCGGCTTAGCGGGCCGTCCTACGAGCAGTACTTC
TRBV5-1	NA	TRBJ2-1	TRBD2	CASSPPLAGAYNEQFF	TGCGCCAGCAGCCCTCCTCTAGCGGGAGCCTACAATGAGCAGTTCTTC
TRBV21-1	NA	TRBJ2-2	NA	CASSISIRSGSGRYTGELFF	TGTGCCAGCAGCATAAGTATCAGATCTGGGAGCGGGAGGTACACCGGGGAGCTGTTTTTT
TRBV6-6	NA	TRBJ2-7	TRBD2	CASSYGGGGAYEQYF	TGTGCCAGCAGTTACGGCGGGGGGGGAGCCTACGAGCAGTACTTC
TRBV6-5	NA	TRBJ1-1	TRBD1	CATNRGMNTEAFF	TGTGCCACAAACAGGGGAATGAACACTGAAGCTTTCTTT
TRBV2	NA	TRBJ2-2	NA	CASRAGMNTGELFF	TGTGCCAGCAGGGCAGGGATGAACACCGGGGAGCTGTTTTTT
TRBV6-6	NA	TRBJ2-1	NA	CASLGAGRGNEQFF	TGTGCCAGCCTGGGTGCGGGCAGAGGGAATGAGCAGTTCTTC
TRBV2	NA	TRBJ1-4	TRBD1	CASSEIKGAEKLFF	TGTGCCAGCAGTGAGATCAAGGGGGCTGAAAAACTGTTTTTT
TRBV7-9	NA	TRBJ1-5	NA	CASSFAEYQPQHF	TGTGCCAGCAGCTTCGCGGAATATCAGCCCCAGCATTTT
TRBV24-1	NA	TRBJ2-1	NA	CATRGNLGGEYNEQFF	TGTGCCACCAGGGGAAATCTAGGGGGAGAGTACAATGAGCAGTTCTTC
TRBV12-3/TRBV12-4	NA	TRBJ1-3	NA	CASSIDLGNTIYF	TGTGCCAGCAGTATAGACTTGGGAAACACCATATATTTT
TRBV18	once	TRBJ1-4	TRBD1	CASSPVRSGQGEEKLFF	TGTGCCAGCTCCCCGGTTAGATCTGGACAGGGAGAAGAAAAACTGTTTTTT
TRBV6-5	NA	TRBJ1-5	NA	CASTLQGTGNQPQHF	TGTGCCAGCACCTTACAGGGAACAGGCAATCAGCCCCAGCATTTT
TRBV5-1	NA	TRBJ1-6	NA	CASSPQAAGNSPLHF	TGCGCCAGCAGCCCACAAGCGGCGGGGAATTCACCCCTCCACTTT
TRBV19	NA	TRBJ2-1	NA	CASSSRGNRREQFF	TGTGCCAGTAGTAGTAGGGGTAATCGAAGGGAGCAGTTCTTC
TRBV14	NA	TRBJ2-1	TRBD2	CASSQSPRTSVYNEQFF	TGTGCCAGCAGCCAAAGCCCCCGGACTAGCGTATACAATGAGCAGTTCTTC
TRBV24-1	NA	TRBJ2-2	NA	CATSGQNTGELFF	TGTGCCACCAGTGGACAGAACACCGGGGAGCTGTTTTTT
TRBV4-2	NA	TRBJ2-1	NA	CASSQGQGINEQFF	TGTGCCAGCAGCCAAGGGCAGGGGATCAATGAGCAGTTCTTC
TRBV27	NA	TRBJ1-2	TRBD1	CASSLSHTGTGNYGYTF	TGTGCCAGCAGTTTATCGCACACCGGGACAGGGAACTATGGCTACACCTTC
TRBV6-1	NA	TRBJ2-1	NA	CASSGTLVIVLNEQFF	TGTGCCAGCAGTGGGACTCTAGTTATCGTTTTGAATGAGCAGTTCTTC
TRBV6-5	few	TRBJ2-7	TRBD2	CASSRLAHSSYEQYF	TGTGCCAGCAGTCGACTAGCGCACAGCTCCTACGAGCAGTACTTC
TRBV27	NA	TRBJ2-7	TRBD2	CASSPSGLAGEQYF	TGTGCCAGCAGTCCCTCGGGACTAGCGGGAGAGCAGTACTTC
TRBV7-2	once	TRBJ2-7	TRBD2	CASSLLLAGAYEQYF	TGTGCCAGCAGCTTATTGCTGGCGGGAGCCTACGAGCAGTACTTC
TRBV19	NA	TRBJ2-2	TRBD1	CASIAQGVNTGELFF	TGTGCCAGTATCGCACAGGGGGTGAACACCGGGGAGCTGTTTTTT
TRBV9	NA	TRBJ1-6	TRBD1	CASSVQDRGGSPLHF	TGTGCCAGCAGCGTACAAGACAGGGGAGGATCACCCCTCCACTTT
TRBV7-9	NA	TRBJ2-7	TRBD2	CASSLLTSGSFEDEQYF	TGTGCCAGCAGCTTACTTACTAGCGGGAGTTTTGAGGACGAGCAGTACTTC
TRBV19	once	TRBJ2-3	NA	CASSIERRDTQYF	TGTGCCAGTAGTATAGAACGTCGGGATACGCAGTATTTT
TRBV21-1	NA	TRBJ2-2	NA	CASSKGTGEDGGGELFF	TGTGCCAGCAGCAAAGGAACGGGAGAAGACGGGGGCGGGGAGCTGTTTTTT
TRBV11-2	NA	TRBJ2-3	NA	CASSLAGPDTQYF	TGTGCCAGCAGCTTAGCAGGGCCAGATACGCAGTATTTT
TRBV5-1	NA	TRBJ2-2	NA	CASLTGGENTGELFF	TGCGCCAGCCTCACAGGGGGGGAAAACACCGGGGAGCTGTTTTTT
TRBV27	NA	TRBJ1-1	NA	CASYRDTRYFF	TGTGCCAGTTACCGGGACACCCGATATTTCTTT
TRBV27	NA	TRBJ2-2	TRBD2	CASSRSGRGTGELFF	TGTGCCAGCAGCCGTAGCGGGAGGGGCACCGGGGAGCTGTTTTTT
TRBV10-1	once	TRBJ2-1	TRBD2	CASSSPGRGGRDEQFF	TGCGCCAGCAGCTCTCCGGGGCGGGGGGGCCGTGATGAGCAGTTCTTC
TRBV19	NA	TRBJ2-7	NA	CASSPHRETYEQYF	TGTGCCAGTAGTCCCCACAGGGAAACCTACGAGCAGTACTTC
TRBV9	few	TRBJ1-2	NA	CASSVGERKDYTF	TGTGCCAGCAGCGTAGGGGAGCGGAAGGACTACACCTTC
TRBV3-1/TRBV3-2	NA	TRBJ2-2	TRBD2	CASSLTSGATGELFF	TGTGCCAGCAGTCTTACTAGCGGGGCCACCGGGGAGCTGTTTTTT
TRBV5-1	NA	TRBJ2-1	TRBD2	CASSPPTLAGVGDEQFF	TGCGCCAGCAGCCCCCCCACTCTAGCGGGGGTCGGGGATGAGCAGTTCTTC
TRBV19	NA	TRBJ2-5	TRBD1	CASSDRGTETQYF	TGTGCCAGTAGTGACAGGGGGACAGAGACCCAGTACTTC
TRBV5-1	NA	TRBJ2-2	NA	CASSLANTRGGGELFF	TGCGCCAGCAGCTTGGCGAACACCAGGGGTGGCGGGGAGCTGTTTTTT
TRBV27	NA	TRBJ1-4	TRBD1	CASSSGQGSEKLFF	TGTGCCAGCAGTTCTGGACAGGGAAGTGAAAAACTGTTTTTT
TRBV19	NA	TRBJ2-2	TRBD2	CASLGLAGVGTGELFF	TGTGCCAGCCTCGGACTAGCGGGAGTTGGCACCGGGGAGCTGTTTTTT
TRBV19	once	TRBJ2-7	NA	CASSSGQPYEQYF	TGTGCCAGTAGCTCAGGACAGCCCTACGAGCAGTACTTC
TRBV6-5	NA	TRBJ1-2	TRBD1	CASSTGTGGVYTF	TGTGCCAGCAGTACCGGGACAGGGGGCGTCTACACCTTC
TRBV5-6	NA	TRBJ2-2	TRBD2	CASSLYQAGEVGELFF	TGTGCCAGCAGCTTGTATCAAGCGGGAGAAGTCGGGGAGCTGTTTTTT
TRBV3-1/TRBV3-2	NA	TRBJ1-6	TRBD1	CASSQDWDRDNSPLHF	TGTGCCAGCAGCCAAGACTGGGACAGGGACAATTCACCCCTCCACTTT
TRBV19	NA	TRBJ2-7	TRBD2	CASSGQMSYGLAPYEQYF	TGTGCCAGTAGTGGACAAATGAGCTATGGACTAGCTCCCTACGAGCAGTACTTC
TRBV4-1	NA	TRBJ1-4	NA	CASRPSGEKLFF	TGCGCCAGCCGGCCCTCAGGTGAAAAACTGTTTTTT
TRBV6-6	NA	TRBJ2-7	NA	CASTPGQRVYEQYF	TGTGCCAGCACCCCCGGACAGAGAGTCTACGAGCAGTACTTC